The source of this T cell receptor (beta chain) is a study of T cell repertoires and HLA-DP antigens. The overall study: Alloantigens: one with one groove difference and one with about ten differences versus self. Points from the study as a whole: Naive and memory CD4+ cells were analysed together, not apart.

The germline V gene has CDR1 MNHNS and CDR2 SASEGT. V was clipped by 8 bases and J by 4 bases, with 17 bases between them. CDR3 length: 14 residues. The PCR primers covered 54 TRBV and 13 TRBJ segments. Repertoires were generated with immunoSEQ multiplex PCR, while TCRdb's copy carries only in-frame clones and drops some. The table shows roughly 120,000 clones, with 80% to 95% occurring only once. This clone was seen just once. Its antigen remains unknown. CD4+ T cells, purified by negative selection, averaged 97.7% purity. The chain links TRBV6-1 to TRBJ2-5; the D is unclear. The source is a woman between 18 and 29 years old in good health and CMV-seronegative. Material for sequencing was CD4+ T cells from PBMCs. In nucleotides, the CDR3 is TGTGCCAGCCCTACCGGTTGGGGTCGAGAGACCCAGTACTTC. This translates into CASPTGWGRETQYF.